This paragraph reports one T cell receptor (beta chain). Its antigen is unknown. The data belong to a study of cytomegalovirus exposure and HLA in healthy donors. Regarding the study as a whole: In a later analysis, DRB1 alleles had the most associated TCRs; HLA-C alleles the fewest. Sequencing probably produced one cluster of sequence variants that were highly shared. It has been reported that TCR beta sequences accurately predicted the HLA-A and HLA-B alleles of most subjects.

Researchers ran the PCR with 60 Vbeta and 13 Jbeta primers. Repertoires were generated with immunoSEQ multiplex PCR, while TCRdb's copy carries only in-frame clones and drops some. Here the sample spans around 150,000 clones, around 80% being singletons. The TCR was taken from a human donor in good health. Sample: PBMCs.

CDR3 in DNA: TGTGCCAGCAGTTATTCGGCTAACTATGGCTACACCTTC. Protein product: CASSYSANYGYTF. This chain links TRBV6-5 with TRBJ1-2, with D hard to call. This CDR3 region has 13 residues. Trimming left V 3 bases short and J 0 bases short, with 5 bases between. Germline V gene lookup returns CDR1 MNHEY and CDR2 SVGAGI.